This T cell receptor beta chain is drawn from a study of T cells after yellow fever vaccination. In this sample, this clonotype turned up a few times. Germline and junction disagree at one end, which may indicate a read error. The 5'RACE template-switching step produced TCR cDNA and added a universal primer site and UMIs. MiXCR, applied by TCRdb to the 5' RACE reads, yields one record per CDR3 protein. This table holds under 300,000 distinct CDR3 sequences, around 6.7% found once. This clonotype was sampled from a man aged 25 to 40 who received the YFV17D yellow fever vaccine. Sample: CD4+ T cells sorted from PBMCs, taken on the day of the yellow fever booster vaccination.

The CDR3 DNA follows: TGCGCCAGCAGCCAAGATAAAGGTTTCTCCAACAATGAGCAGTTCTTC. Encoded protein: CASSQDKGFSNNEQFF. V is TRBV4-3 and J is TRBJ2-1; D is ambiguous. Germline V gene data show CDR1 as LGHNA and CDR2 as YSLEER. The CDR3 covers 16 residues.